These 20 T cell receptor beta chains were sequenced from one sample in a study of technical replicates of blood from a few donors. The repertoire was sequenced with immunoSEQ multiplex PCR; TCRdb's copy has only in-frame clones and lacks some. Of tens of thousands of clones listed, just under 97% were seen once; the top ten hold roughly 0.24%. Material for sequencing was T cells isolated from PBMCs. These receptors originate from a human donor in good health.

The V call is TRBV5-4, the J call TRBJ2-7; the D is unclear. Germline CDR1 and CDR2: SGHNT and YYREEE (reference sequence). V was shortened by 2 bases and J by 5 bases, with 11 bases between the two germline ends. The CDR3 runs 13 residues. CDR3 sequence (DNA): TGTGCCAGCAGCTTCGATCAGTTTAACGAGCAGTACTTC. Protein sequence: CASSFDQFNEQYF. The full variable domain, rest sourced from reference TRBV5-4 and TRBJ2-7, is ETGVTQSPTHLIKTRGQQVTLRCSSQSGHNTVSWYQQALGQGPQFIFQYYREEENGRGNFPPRFSGLQFPNYSSELNVNALELDDSALYLCASSFDQFNEQYFGPGTRLTVT.

The J gene is TRBJ1-1, the V gene TRBV6-6, with a weak D call TRBD1 (5 bases). The CDR3 consists of 13 residues. From germline, CDR1 is MNHNY and CDR2 SVGAGI (reference sequence). The V end lost 6 bases, the J end lost 4 bases, and 12 bases lay between the germline ends. CDR3 amino acids: CASRLSGGTEAFF. The DNA of the CDR3 is TGTGCCAGCAGGCTCTCCGGGGGCACTGAAGCTTTCTTT.

This clone was picked up a small number of times. This chain uses TRBV5-5 with TRBJ2-2; 7 bases map to TRBD1. This CDR3 contains 13 residues. Trimming took 5 bases from V and 6 from J; bases not matched to a gene: 4. The V gene's germline CDR1 is SGHKS and CDR2 YYEKEE (reference sequence). CDR3 sequence reads: CASRLTGSGELFF. CDR3 DNA sequence: TGTGCCAGCAGACTGACAGGGTCCGGGGAGCTGTTTTTT.

V usage is TRBV7-9 and J usage is TRBJ2-5, with 8 bases that match TRBD2. J lost 13 bases, V lost 1 base, and 5 bases had no gene match. The germline V gene encodes CDR1 SEHNR and CDR2 FQNEAQ (reference sequence). CDR3 length: 12 residues. CDR3 DNA sequence: TGTGCCAGCAGCTTAGAGGGCCTAGCGGGGTACTTC. This gives the protein CASSLEGLAGYF.

This clone was observed a single time. J is TRBJ2-1 and V is TRBV7-3, with D maybe TRBD2 (7 bases). Looked up from germline, CDR1 is SGHTA and CDR2 is FQGTGA. The V end lost 2 bases, the J end lost 4 bases, and 18 bases lay between the germline ends. The CDR3 loop spans 17 amino acids. The CDR3 coding sequence is TGTGCCAGCAGCTTAGGGGGGGGCGCGCCCCAATACAATGAGCAGTTCTTC. Translating gives CASSLGGGAPQYNEQFF.

The chain recombines TRBV2 with TRBJ1-1, with D unresolved. The CDR3 covers 11 residues. V was cut by 8 bases and J by 3 bases, with 7 bases left in between. Germline CDR1 is SNHLY and CDR2 is FYNNEI. CDR3 sequence: CASEGYTEAFF. CDR3 in DNA: TGTGCCAGCGAGGGTTACACTGAAGCTTTCTTT.

The chain uses TRBV6-4 and TRBJ1-1, with a possible D match to TRBD1 (6 bases). V lost 3 bases and J 4 bases, leaving 9 bases between the germline ends. Germline V gene sequence: CDR1 MRHNA, CDR2 SNTAGT. The CDR3 contains 13 residues. The CDR3 region has the DNA TGTGCCAGCAGTGAACAGGGCTCCACTGAAGCTTTCTTT. It encodes CASSEQGSTEAFF.

This chain joins TRBV7-3 and TRBJ2-5; D is ambiguous. This CDR3 is 13 amino acids long. CDR1 SGHTA and CDR2 FQGTGA come from the germline V gene. With 1 base removed from V and 4 bases from J, the gap between germline ends came to 7 bases. This CDR3 reads CASSLIVGETQYF. The CDR3 coding sequence is TGTGCCAGCAGCTTAATAGTTGGAGAGACCCAGTACTTC. Supplemented by reference TRBV7-3 and TRBJ2-5, the full variable domain reads GAGVSQTPSNKVTEKGKYVELRCDPISGHTALYWYRQSLGQGPEFLIYFQGTGAADDSGLPNDRFFAVRPEGSVSTLKIQRTERGDSAVYLCASSLIVGETQYFGPGTRLLVL.

The chain recombines TRBV18 with TRBJ1-1; possible D gene TRBD1, 5 bases. The CDR3 is 14 residues long. Trimming removed 3 bases from V and 0 bases from J, with 8 bases in between. Germline lookup yields CDR1 KGHSH and CDR2 LQKENI. Here the CDR3 DNA reads TGTGCCAGCTCACCCAGGGAATTGAACACTGAAGCTTTCTTT. Translated: CASSPRELNTEAFF.

The rearrangement joins TRBV6-5 to TRBJ1-6, with D possibly TRBD1 on 6 matching bases. The CDR3 has 15 residues. CDR1 and CDR2 from the germline V gene are MNHEY and SVGAGI. V shed 6 bases and J shed 4 bases, with 13 bases lying between them. The CDR3 protein is CASRHGQSYNSPLHF. In DNA, the CDR3 is TGTGCCAGCAGACATGGACAGTCGTATAATTCACCCCTCCACTTT.

J is TRBJ1-5 and V is TRBV7-2, with D possibly being TRBD1 (6 bases). Trimming stripped 1 base from V and 0 bases from J, with 10 bases between. Germline CDR1 SGHTA, CDR2 FQGNSA. The CDR3 sequence is 16 residues long. The CDR3 reads CASSLVQGLSNQPQHF. DNA for the CDR3: TGTGCCAGCAGCTTAGTACAGGGCCTTAGCAATCAGCCCCAGCATTTT. The entire variable domain, with the rest obtained from reference TRBV7-2 and TRBJ1-5, is as follows: GAGVSQSPSNKVTEKGKDVELRCDPISGHTALYWYRQSLGQGLEFLIYFQGNSAPDKSGLPSDRFSAERTGGSVSTLTIQRTQQEDSAVYLCASSLVQGLSNQPQHFGDGTRLSIL.

This clone was counted a few times. The chain joins TRBV21-1 to TRBJ1-5; the D call in the table, TRBD1, was not verified against the DNA. TRBV21-1 is a pseudogene segment. This CDR3 region has 20 residues. CDR3 in DNA: TGTGCCAGCAGCAAAGGGTACGGGACAGGTTTAGAGGTAGGGTGGCAGCCCCAGCATTTT. Translated, it gives CASSKGYGTGLEVGWQPQHF.

V gene TRBV28 combines with J gene TRBJ1-1; 11 positions match TRBD1. The CDR3 consists of 15 residues. Germline V gene data show CDR1 as MDHEN and CDR2 as SYDVKM. J was trimmed by 2 bases and V by 6 bases; bases with no gene match: 5. The CDR3 is CASSRGTGGNTEAFF. For the CDR3, the DNA is TGTGCCAGCAGCCGGGGGACAGGGGGAAACACTGAAGCTTTCTTT.

The chain is built from TRBV4-1 and TRBJ2-7, with TRBD1 matching over 8 bases. This CDR3 is 18 amino acids long. V shed 1 base, J shed 0 bases, and the junction held 11 bases outside the gene matches. Germline V gene data show CDR1 as MGHRA and CDR2 as YSYEKL. The CDR3 reads CASSQGGARTGTSYEQYF. The CDR3 DNA reads as TGCGCCAGCAGCCAAGGAGGCGCGCGGACAGGGACCTCCTACGAGCAGTACTTC.

V and J are TRBV29-1 and TRBJ2-7, with a weak D call TRBD2 (5 bases). V shed 4 bases and J shed 2 bases, with 6 bases lying between them. CDR3 size: 11 residues. The V gene's germline CDR1 is SQVTM and CDR2 ANQGSEA. CDR3 protein: CSVGEPYEQYF. The CDR3 region has the DNA TGCAGCGTTGGGGAGCCCTACGAGCAGTACTTC.

The chain links TRBV29-1 to TRBJ2-1, with a weak D call TRBD2 (6 bases). The CDR3 runs to 12 residues. Deletions cut 6 bases from V and 5 bases from J, with 11 bases between. Germline values: CDR1 SQVTM, CDR2 ANQGSEA. The CDR3 loop is CSVLTSHNEQFF. CDR3 nucleotides: TGCAGCGTCCTTACTAGCCACAATGAGCAGTTCTTC.

The chain recombines TRBV29-1 with TRBJ2-3; 8 positions agree with TRBD2. This CDR3 contains 13 residues. The germline CDR1 and CDR2 sequences are SQVTM and ANQGSEA. V lost 4 bases, J lost 6 bases, and 6 bases stayed unmatched. The DNA for the CDR3 is TGCAGCGTTGGAGCGGGAGAAGGGGATACGCAGTATTTT. This translates into CSVGAGEGDTQYF.

The chain joins TRBV9 to TRBJ2-3, with D perhaps TRBD1 (6 bases). The CDR3 runs 15 residues. V dropped 1 base and J dropped 2 bases, with 11 bases sitting between them. From germline, CDR1 is SGDLS and CDR2 YYNGEE. CDR3 sequence reads: CASSVLGADTDTQYF. The CDR3 DNA is TGTGCCAGCAGCGTACTGGGGGCAGACACAGATACGCAGTATTTT.

The gene calls are TRBV2 and TRBJ2-2; 8 bases are a match to TRBD2. The J segment lost 4 bases and the V segment lost 8 bases, leaving 6 bases of the junction unmatched. Per germline, CDR1 SNHLY and CDR2 FYNNEI. The CDR3 has 14 residues. CDR3 region: CASREGVGTGELFF. The CDR3 DNA follows: TGTGCCAGCCGGGAGGGAGTGGGCACCGGGGAGCTGTTTTTT.

CDR3 sequence (DNA): TGTGCCAGCAGCTTTCAGGGGACAGATACGCAGTATTTT. Translated, it gives CASSFQGTDTQYF. This sequence joins TRBV5-6 and TRBJ2-3; D might be TRBD1 (6 bases). V shed 2 bases and J shed 3 bases, with 7 bases lying between them. CDR3 length: 13 amino acids. In germline, CDR1 is SGHDT, CDR2 YYEEEE.